This T cell receptor (beta chain) was retrieved from a study of cytomegalovirus exposure and HLA in healthy donors (dated by TCRdb to the late 2010s). For the wider study: According to a later analysis, one platform produced both the approximately 110 validation repertoires and the roughly 640 repertoires of the first cohort. Besides the first cohort of 666 subjects, a separate validation cohort made up of roughly 130 different subjects was used. The aim of the study was to test whether cataloging public T cell receptors could identify signatures of past pathogen exposure. To predict cytomegalovirus infection status, the study brought together high-throughput TCR immunosequencing, statistical association of individual TCRs with disease status, and machine learning.

A note on this clone: It lacks a known antigen. The input lacks base qualities; no much larger clone sits a single base away.

The junction shows trimming of 4 bases on V and 4 bases on J, and the gene matches do not reach 12 bases of it. There are 19 amino acids in the CDR3, from cysteine to phenylalanine inclusive. Just the 57-base CDR3 DNA is kept, in frame starting at base 1. For CDR1 and CDR2, the germline V gene lists SGHVS and FQNEAQ. Donors formed part of the validation cohort, which comprised over a hundred subjects and was distinct from the first cohort of 690 or so subjects. Libraries were constructed by the immunoSEQ multiplex PCR assay. Concerning the study's data processing: A statistical classification framework was built to diagnose cytomegalovirus status from the catalog of TCR beta chain sequences. TCRdb mirrors the immuneACCESS table, restricted to in-frame sequences. Some clones are absent from its copies; in checked studies, under half trace to an unresolved V gene, and the reason for the others is unknown. Clone size and V and J calls were adopted from that table, with D and trimming inferred from the DNA. For this sample there are some 130,000 clones; 75% to 90% appear just once. The ten largest clones represent about 1.2% of the sample.

What the authors observed across the whole study: Most TCR sequences were seen in very few donors, while some public TCRs were found in many individuals. The study gave a list of over 150 TCR beta chains associated with cytomegalovirus. It was suggested by the authors that the approach could potentially be generalized to other disease states and immunological phenotypes. Cytomegalovirus status was reported to be diagnosed by the classifier with high specificity and sensitivity in both the original and validation cohorts. A later analysis had no HLA typing for the validation cohort, so co-occurrence there was scored across all 110 or so repertoires. Three of the identified cytomegalovirus-associated TCR beta chains were confirmed in vitro to be specific for cytomegalovirus antigens. Of the cluster scores, about 94% were above 0 in a later analysis, which found that TCRs clustered in the first cohort also tended to co-occur in the 120 or so validation repertoires.

Specimen: PBMCs. Recombination connected TRBV7-8 to TRBJ2-2; 13 of the junction bases match TRBD2. This clonotype was obtained from a woman between 18 and 29 years old in good health and CMV-seronegative. The CDR3 region reads CASSSITSGGASGTGELFF. The bases read TGTGCCAGCAGCTCGATAACTAGCGGGGGGGCCTCGGGCACCGGGGAGCTGTTTTTT.